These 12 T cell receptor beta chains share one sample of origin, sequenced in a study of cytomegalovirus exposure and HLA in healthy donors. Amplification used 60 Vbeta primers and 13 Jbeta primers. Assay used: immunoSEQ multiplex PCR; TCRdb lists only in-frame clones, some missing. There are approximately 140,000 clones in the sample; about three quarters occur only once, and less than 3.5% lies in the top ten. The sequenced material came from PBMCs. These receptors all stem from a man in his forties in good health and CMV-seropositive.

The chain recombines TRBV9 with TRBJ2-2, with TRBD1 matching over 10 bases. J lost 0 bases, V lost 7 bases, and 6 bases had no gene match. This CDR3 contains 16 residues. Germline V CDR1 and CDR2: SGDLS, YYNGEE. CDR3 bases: TGTGCCAGCTTGCCGGGACAGGGGCCGAACACCGGGGAGCTGTTTTTT. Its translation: CASLPGQGPNTGELFF.

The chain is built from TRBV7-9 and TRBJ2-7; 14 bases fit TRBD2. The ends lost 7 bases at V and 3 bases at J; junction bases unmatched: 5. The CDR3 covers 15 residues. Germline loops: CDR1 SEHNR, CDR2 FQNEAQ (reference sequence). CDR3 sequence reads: CASTGTSGGRYEQYF. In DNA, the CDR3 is TGTGCCAGCACCGGGACTAGCGGGGGTCGCTACGAGCAGTACTTC.

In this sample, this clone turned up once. This CDR3 is CASSRDRFSYEQYF. CDR3 coding DNA: TGTGCCAGCAGCCGCGACAGGTTCTCCTACGAGCAGTACTTC. The gene calls are TRBV6-5 and TRBJ2-7; a possible D gene is TRBD1 (6 bases). CDR1 is MNHEY and CDR2 is SVGAGI in the germline V gene. V was trimmed by 6 bases and J by 0 bases, leaving 12 bases between them. This CDR3 has 14 residues.

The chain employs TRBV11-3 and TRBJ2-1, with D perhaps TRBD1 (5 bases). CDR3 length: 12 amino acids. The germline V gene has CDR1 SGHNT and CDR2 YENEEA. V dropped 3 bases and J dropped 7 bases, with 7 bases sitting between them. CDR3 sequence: CASSLGQNEQFF. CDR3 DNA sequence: TGTGCCAGCAGCTTGGGGCAGAATGAGCAGTTCTTC.

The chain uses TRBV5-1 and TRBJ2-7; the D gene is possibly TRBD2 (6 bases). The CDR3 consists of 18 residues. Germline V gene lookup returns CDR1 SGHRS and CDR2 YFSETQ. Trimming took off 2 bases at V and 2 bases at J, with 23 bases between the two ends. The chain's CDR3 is CASSLAYGDSGGPYEQYF. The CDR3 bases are TGCGCCAGCAGCTTAGCGTATGGGGACTCAGGCGGGCCCTACGAGCAGTACTTC.

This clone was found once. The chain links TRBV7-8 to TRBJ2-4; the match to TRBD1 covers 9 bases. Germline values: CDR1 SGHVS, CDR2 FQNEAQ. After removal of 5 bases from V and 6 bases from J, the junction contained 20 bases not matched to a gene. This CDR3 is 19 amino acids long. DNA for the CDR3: TGTGCCAGCAGCCCTCGGGGGGCGGGACAGGGTTTTAGGAGAAACATTCAGTACTTC. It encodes CASSPRGAGQGFRRNIQYF.

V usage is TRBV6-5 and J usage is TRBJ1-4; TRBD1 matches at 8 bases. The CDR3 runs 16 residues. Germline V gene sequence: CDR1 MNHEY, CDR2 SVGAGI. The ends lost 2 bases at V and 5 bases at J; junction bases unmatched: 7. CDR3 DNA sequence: TGTGCCAGCAGTTACCTTACCGGGACAGGAAATGAAAAACTGTTTTTT. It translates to CASSYLTGTGNEKLFF.

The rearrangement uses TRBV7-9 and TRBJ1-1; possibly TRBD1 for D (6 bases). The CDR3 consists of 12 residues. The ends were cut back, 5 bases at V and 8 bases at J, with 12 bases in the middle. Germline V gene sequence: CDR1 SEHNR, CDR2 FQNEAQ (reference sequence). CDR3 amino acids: CASSNTGTEAFF. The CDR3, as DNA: TGTGCCAGCAGCAACACCGGGACAGAAGCTTTCTTT.

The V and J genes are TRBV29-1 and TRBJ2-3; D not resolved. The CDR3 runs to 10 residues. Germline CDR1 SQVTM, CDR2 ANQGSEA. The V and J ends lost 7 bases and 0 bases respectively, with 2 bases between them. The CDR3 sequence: CSASTDTQYF. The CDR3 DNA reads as TGCAGCGCAAGCACAGATACGCAGTATTTT.

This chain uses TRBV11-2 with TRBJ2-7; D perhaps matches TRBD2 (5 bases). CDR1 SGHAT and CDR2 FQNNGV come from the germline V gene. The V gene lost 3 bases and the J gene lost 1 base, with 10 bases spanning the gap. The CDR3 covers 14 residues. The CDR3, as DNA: TGTGCCAGCAGCTTCCATGAGGGATCCTACGAGCAGTACTTC. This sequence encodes CASSFHEGSYEQYF.

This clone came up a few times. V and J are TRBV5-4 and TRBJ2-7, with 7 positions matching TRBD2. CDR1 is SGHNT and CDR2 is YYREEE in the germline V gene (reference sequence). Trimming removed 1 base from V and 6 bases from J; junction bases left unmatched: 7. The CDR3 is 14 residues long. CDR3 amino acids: CASSLTTSSPEQYF. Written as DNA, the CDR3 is TGTGCCAGCAGCTTGACGACTAGCTCTCCCGAGCAGTACTTC.

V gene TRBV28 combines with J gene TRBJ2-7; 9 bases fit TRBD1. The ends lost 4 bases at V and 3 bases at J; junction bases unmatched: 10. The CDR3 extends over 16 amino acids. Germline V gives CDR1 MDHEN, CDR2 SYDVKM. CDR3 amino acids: CASSSGGADRGYEQYF. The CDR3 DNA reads TGTGCCAGCAGTTCAGGGGGCGCGGACAGGGGCTACGAGCAGTACTTC. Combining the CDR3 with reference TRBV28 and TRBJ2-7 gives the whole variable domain DVKVTQSSRYLVKRTGEKVFLECVQDMDHENMFWYRQDPGLGLRLIYFSYDVKMKEKGDIPEGYSVSREKKERFSLILESASTNQTSMYLCASSSGGADRGYEQYFGPGTRLTVT.